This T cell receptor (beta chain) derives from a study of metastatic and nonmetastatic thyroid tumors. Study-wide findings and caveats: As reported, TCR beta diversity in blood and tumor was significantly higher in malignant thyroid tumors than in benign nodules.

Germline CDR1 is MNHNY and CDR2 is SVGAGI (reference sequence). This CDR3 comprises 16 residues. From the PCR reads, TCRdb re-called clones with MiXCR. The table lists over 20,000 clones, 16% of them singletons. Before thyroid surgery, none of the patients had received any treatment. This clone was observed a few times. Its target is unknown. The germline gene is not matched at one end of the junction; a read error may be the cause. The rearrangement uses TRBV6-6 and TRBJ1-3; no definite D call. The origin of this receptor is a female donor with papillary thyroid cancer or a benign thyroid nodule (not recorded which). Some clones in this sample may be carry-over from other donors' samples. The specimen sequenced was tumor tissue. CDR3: CASIYACAEPGNTIYF. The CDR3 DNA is TGTGCCAGCATTTACGCGTGTGCTGAGCCGGGAAACACCATATATTTT.